The present entry profiles one TCR beta chain with its context. Its antigen is as yet unknown. This sample was taken from a study of shared clonotypes between healthy human individuals. Study as a whole: Researchers assigned three CD4 naive, three CD4 memory, two CD8 naive and one CD8 memory plate to each donor.

Sequencing used immunoSEQ multiplex PCR; TCRdb keeps in-frame clones, though not all of them. The table records approximately 1,500,000 clones, 96% of them present only once. Study-wide results and limits: Rarefaction exposed incomplete sorted-subset sequencing despite large depth.

Trimming cost V 4 bases and J 7 bases; bases outside gene matches: 6. The CDR3 is 15 amino acids. Germline V gives CDR1 SGHDT, CDR2 YYEEEE. Sequencing input: naive CD4+ T cells sorted from blood. Subset: CD45RA+ positively selected. This chain joins TRBV5-6 and TRBJ2-1; 12 bases fit TRBD2. This clonotype originated in a man aged 25-45 years in good health. In DNA form, the CDR3 reads TGTGCCAGCAGCATCCGACTAGCGGGAGTGAATGAGCAGTTCTTC. This translates into CASSIRLAGVNEQFF.